The 5 T cell receptor beta chains reported below all come from one sample, sequenced in a study of T cells in Graves' hyperthyroidism and ophthalmopathy. Amplified TCR beta CDR3 regions came from RNA transcripts. With the HTBI primer set, the TCR CDR3 went through a first round of RT-PCR. TCRdb recomputed calls from the multiplex PCR reads with MiXCR, one row per CDR3 protein. The sample carries 350,000 to 400,000 distinct CDR3 sequences, 15% to 20% recorded once. Material: blood. These receptors were collected from a man aged 18 to 35 with Graves' ophthalmopathy.

This clonotype was counted many times. V and J are TRBV4-1 and TRBJ2-7; D is perhaps TRBD1 (5 bases). CDR1 MGHRA and CDR2 YSYEKL come from the germline V gene. The CDR3 is 14 residues long. V was trimmed by 0 bases and J by 6 bases, leaving 12 bases between them. The CDR3, as DNA: TGCGCCAGCAGCCAAGAAATCAGGGCGGCCGAGCAGTACTTC. Protein sequence: CASSQEIRAAEQYF.

This clonotype was picked up many times. The CDR3 DNA is TGTGCCAGCAGTCTGATTCAGGGCCGGATAGGTTACACTGAAGCTTTCTTT. It encodes CASSLIQGRIGYTEAFF. The chain has TRBV12-3 or TRBV12-4 and TRBJ1-1; tentatively, D is TRBD1 (5 bases). The CDR3 is 17 residues long. V was shortened by 5 bases and J by 3 bases, with 22 bases between the two germline ends.

This clonotype was recorded many times. The chain links TRBV24-1 to TRBJ1-2; D remains ambiguous. This CDR3 spans 12 amino acids. V gave up 3 bases and J gave up 10 bases, with 11 bases separating them. Per the germline V gene, CDR1 is KGHDR and CDR2 is SFDVKD. The CDR3 is CATSDPGRDYTF. The CDR3 nucleotides are TGTGCCACCAGTGATCCAGGACGAGACTACACCTTC.

This chain uses TRBV18 with TRBJ2-7; 7 bases agree with TRBD2. Germline V gene data show CDR1 as KGHSH and CDR2 as LQKENI. The V and J ends lost 3 bases and 4 bases, in that order; junction bases with no gene match: 15. The CDR3 is 17 amino acids. This CDR3 reads CASSPKVASGVAYEQYF. CDR3 coding DNA: TGTGCCAGCTCACCCAAGGTGGCTAGCGGAGTGGCTTACGAGCAGTACTTC.

In this sample, this clonotype turned up many times. The chain uses TRBV12-3 or TRBV12-4 and TRBJ1-1; 8 positions agree with TRBD1. CDR3 length: 16 amino acids. Trimming removed 7 bases from V and 5 bases from J; junction bases left unmatched: 15. This CDR3 is CASTGWQGAPGTEAFF. CDR3 in DNA: TGTGCCAGCACTGGGTGGCAGGGGGCCCCCGGTACTGAAGCTTTCTTT.